This T cell receptor beta chain was retrieved from a study of blood T cell repertoires in COVID-19. Whole-study context: Samples came from the United States, Italy and Spain, spanning acute and convalescent COVID-19. T cells, B-cell-depleted T cells, or PBMCs provided the cDNA or gDNA that served as material.

Clones were sequenced by immunoSEQ multiplex PCR, and TCRdb holds only the in-frame ones, with some missing. This sample has hundreds of thousands of clones, with around 91% found just once. The study assigned cohorts using participant-reported clinical history. Germline V CDR1 and CDR2: LNHNV, YYDKDF (reference sequence). V lost 8 bases and J 9 bases, leaving 14 bases between the germline ends. The CDR3 covers 12 residues. Sequenced: PBMCs or T cells enriched from blood (not recorded which). The receptor's source is a man aged 25-40 years who had recovered from COVID-19. This rearrangement joins TRBV15 to TRBJ2-1, with a tentative D call TRBD1 (5 bases). The CDR3 nucleotides read TGTGCCACCTCCAGGCGGCAGGGTGAGCAGTTCTTC. Encoded protein: CATSRRQGEQFF.